The clone carrying this TCR beta chain was counted a few times. This entry is derived from a study of blood T cell repertoires in COVID-19. Under the authors' procedure: Researchers report that nucleated cell counts were estimated from reference gene primer amplification. Repertoires were generated with immunoSEQ multiplex PCR, while TCRdb's copy carries only in-frame clones and drops some. V and J calls and clone size are as listed in that table; D and trimming were resolved from the DNA. Seen here are 70,000 or so clones, about 90% observed once, and the top ten hold more than 4.5%. Germline V CDR1 and CDR2: KGHDR, SFDVKD. With 5 bases clipped from V and 8 bases from J, the junction kept 6 bases outside the gene matches. There are 13 residues in the CDR3.

The TCR originated in a man aged 45-60 years with active COVID-19. The V gene is TRBV24-1, the J gene TRBJ1-2; TRBD1 aligns across 8 bases. The source material was peripheral blood. CDR3 amino acids: CATSGGQGRGYTF. The DNA of the CDR3 is TGTGCCACCAGTGGTGGACAGGGTCGCGGCTACACCTTC.